The 5 T cell receptor beta chains given below trace back to one sample, sequenced in a study of OX40 agonist ivuxolimab in advanced cancers. Sequencing used immunoSEQ multiplex PCR; TCRdb keeps in-frame clones, though not all of them. The table lists approximately 29,000 clones, around four fifths of them singletons. This specimen was CD4+ or CD8+ T cells sorted from blood, taken in a trial of the OX40 agonist ivuxolimab. The receptors shown here come from an adult with an advanced solid tumor such as melanoma, head and neck, liver or kidney cancer.

This rearrangement joins TRBV6-5 to TRBJ1-4; D is perhaps TRBD1 (5 bases). V dropped 2 bases and J dropped 5 bases, with 15 bases sitting between them. Per the germline V gene, CDR1 is MNHEY and CDR2 is SVGAGI. The CDR3 contains 16 residues. The CDR3 DNA reads TGTGCCAGCAGTTACAAGACCGGGACCCCAAATGAAAAACTGTTTTTT. Its protein is CASSYKTGTPNEKLFF.

This chain connects TRBV6-5 to TRBJ2-7; the match to TRBD2 covers 7 bases. The CDR3 is made up of 14 amino acids. Germline CDR1 reads MNHEY; CDR2 reads SVGAGI. Unmatched junction bases numbered 2, after V lost 0 bases and J lost 3 bases. This chain's CDR3 is CASSYSWEGYEQYF. As DNA, the CDR3 is TGTGCCAGCAGTTACTCGTGGGAGGGCTACGAGCAGTACTTC.

This clone appeared a few times. The gene calls are TRBV27 and TRBJ1-3; D unclear. Germline V CDR1 and CDR2: MNHEY, SMNVEV (reference sequence). V lost 3 bases to trimming and J lost 0 bases, with 6 bases between them. There are 14 residues in the CDR3. The CDR3 loop is CASSFTASGNTIYF. The CDR3 DNA is TGTGCCAGCAGTTTCACCGCCTCTGGAAACACCATATATTTT.

The J gene is TRBJ1-1, the V gene TRBV7-8, with TRBD1 identical over 7 bases. V was pared by 5 bases and J by 7 bases, with 7 bases of the junction left unmatched. This CDR3 has 13 amino acids. Germline V lookup: CDR1 SGHVS, CDR2 FQNEAQ. DNA of the CDR3: TGTGCCAGCAGCCTCCGGGGGGACAGTGAAGCTTTCTTT. Its translation is CASSLRGDSEAFF. The full variable domain, in which reference TRBV7-8 and TRBJ1-1 provide the parts outside the CDR3, is GAGVSQSPRYKVAKRGQDVALRCDPISGHVSLFWYQQALGQGPEFLTYFQNEAQLDKSGLPSDRFFAERPEGSVSTLKIQRTQQEDSAVYLCASSLRGDSEAFFGQGTRLTVV.

This clone was picked up a small number of times. The chain is built from TRBV21-1 and TRBJ1-1; the table's D call, TRBD1, was not checked against the DNA. TRBV21-1 is designated a pseudogene. The CDR3 totals 14 residues. The CDR3 spells CASTMTGVNTEAFF. The DNA for the CDR3 is TGTGCCAGCACCATGACAGGGGTGAACACTGAAGCTTTCTTT.